Listed here are 8 T cell receptor beta chains from one sample, sequenced in a study of monozygotic twins with inflammatory bowel disease. TCRdb re-called the 5' RACE reads and gives one entry per CDR3 protein, without DNA. Seen in this sample are about 330,000 distinct CDR3 sequences; the ten most common clones hold around 2%. The sample was blood. These receptors were collected from a human donor with ulcerative colitis or Crohn's disease, or a healthy co-twin of an affected twin (not recorded which).

The rearrangement uses TRBV9 and TRBJ1-6. This CDR3 has 14 residues. From germline, CDR1 is SGDLS and CDR2 YYNGEE. The CDR3 sequence: CASSVTGRSSPLHF.

The chain links TRBV12-3 or TRBV12-4 to TRBJ2-1; absent DNA, TCRdb's TRBD2 call cannot be checked. CDR3 length: 15 amino acids. CDR3 protein: CASSLRREPGDEQFF.

The chain couples TRBV19 to TRBJ2-7. This CDR3 comprises 13 residues. Germline V CDR1 and CDR2: LNHDA, SQIVND (reference sequence). CDR3 sequence reads: CASSIANGVEQYF.

The chain employs TRBV4-1 and TRBJ2-5; TCRdb gives TRBD1 as the D gene, but with no DNA this cannot be confirmed. The CDR3 is 15 amino acids. Germline CDR1 reads MGHRA; CDR2 reads YSYEKL. The CDR3 spells CASSQVGRLVGTQYF.

The V gene is TRBV12-3 or TRBV12-4, the J gene TRBJ1-6; TCRdb designates TRBD1, a call that cannot be tested without DNA. CDR3 size: 15 residues. The CDR3 is CASSPQGLRNSPLHF.

CDR3 amino acids: CASTAGYNEQFF. The chain carries TRBV19 and TRBJ2-1. Germline V gene lookup returns CDR1 LNHDA and CDR2 SQIVND (reference sequence). This CDR3 contains 12 residues.

The J gene is TRBJ2-7, the V gene TRBV10-3; TCRdb lists TRBD1, though no DNA is available to test this call. Germline V gene sequence: CDR1 ENHRY, CDR2 SYGVKD. This CDR3 has 14 residues. The chain's CDR3 is CAISESDRPYEQYF.

The J gene is TRBJ2-3, the V gene TRBV7-2. Germline V lookup: CDR1 SGHTA, CDR2 FQGNSA. The CDR3 has 13 residues. This chain's CDR3 is CASILDWTDTQYF.